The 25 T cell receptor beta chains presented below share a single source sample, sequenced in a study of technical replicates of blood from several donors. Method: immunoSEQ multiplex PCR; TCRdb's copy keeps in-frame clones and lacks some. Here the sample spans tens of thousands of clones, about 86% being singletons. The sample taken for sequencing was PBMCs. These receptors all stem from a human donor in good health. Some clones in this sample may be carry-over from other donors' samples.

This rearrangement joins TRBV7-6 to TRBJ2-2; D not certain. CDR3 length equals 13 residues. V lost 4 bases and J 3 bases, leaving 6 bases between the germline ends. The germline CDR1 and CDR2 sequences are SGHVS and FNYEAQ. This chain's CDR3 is CASSYADTGELFF. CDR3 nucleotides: TGTGCCAGCAGCTACGCGGACACCGGGGAGCTGTTTTTT.

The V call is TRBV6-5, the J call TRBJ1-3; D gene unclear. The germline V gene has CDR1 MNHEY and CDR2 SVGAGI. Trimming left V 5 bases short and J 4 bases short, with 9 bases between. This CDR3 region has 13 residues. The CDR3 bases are TGTGCCAGCAGTAAGGAGAGGGGAAACACCATATATTTT. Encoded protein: CASSKERGNTIYF.

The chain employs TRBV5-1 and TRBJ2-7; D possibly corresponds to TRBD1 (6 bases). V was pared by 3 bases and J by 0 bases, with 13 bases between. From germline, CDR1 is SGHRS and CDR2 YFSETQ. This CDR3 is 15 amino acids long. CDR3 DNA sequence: TGCGCCAGCAGCTACACAGGGCTCCCCTCCTACGAGCAGTACTTC. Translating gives CASSYTGLPSYEQYF.

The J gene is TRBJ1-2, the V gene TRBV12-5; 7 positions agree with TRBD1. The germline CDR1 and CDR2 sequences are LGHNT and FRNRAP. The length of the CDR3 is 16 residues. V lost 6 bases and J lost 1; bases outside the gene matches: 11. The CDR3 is CASGLGTAYGNYGYTF. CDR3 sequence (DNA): TGTGCTAGTGGCCTTGGGACAGCCTACGGTAACTATGGCTACACCTTC.

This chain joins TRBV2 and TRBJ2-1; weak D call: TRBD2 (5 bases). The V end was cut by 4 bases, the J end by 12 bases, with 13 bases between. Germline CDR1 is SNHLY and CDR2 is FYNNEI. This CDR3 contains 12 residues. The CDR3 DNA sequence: TGTGCCAGCAGTGGTACTAGTCGGGGGCAGTTCTTC. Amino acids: CASSGTSRGQFF.

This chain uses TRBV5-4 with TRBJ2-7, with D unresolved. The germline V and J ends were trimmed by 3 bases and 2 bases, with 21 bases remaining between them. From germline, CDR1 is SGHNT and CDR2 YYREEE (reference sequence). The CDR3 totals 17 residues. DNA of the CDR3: TGTGCCAGCAGCTCTGAGGCTAGGCAATCCCTACCCTACGAGCAGTACTTC. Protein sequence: CASSSEARQSLPYEQYF.

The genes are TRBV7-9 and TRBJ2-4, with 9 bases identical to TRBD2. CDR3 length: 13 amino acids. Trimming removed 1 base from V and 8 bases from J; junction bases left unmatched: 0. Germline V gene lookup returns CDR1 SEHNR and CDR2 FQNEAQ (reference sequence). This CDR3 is CASSLERGDIQYF. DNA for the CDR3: TGTGCCAGCAGCTTAGAGCGGGGGGACATTCAGTACTTC.

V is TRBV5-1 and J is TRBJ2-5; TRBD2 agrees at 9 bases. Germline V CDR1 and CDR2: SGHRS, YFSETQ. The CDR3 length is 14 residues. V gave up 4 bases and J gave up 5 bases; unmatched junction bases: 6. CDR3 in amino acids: CASSRAGGYETQYF. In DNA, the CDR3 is TGCGCCAGCAGCCGCGCGGGAGGGTATGAGACCCAGTACTTC.

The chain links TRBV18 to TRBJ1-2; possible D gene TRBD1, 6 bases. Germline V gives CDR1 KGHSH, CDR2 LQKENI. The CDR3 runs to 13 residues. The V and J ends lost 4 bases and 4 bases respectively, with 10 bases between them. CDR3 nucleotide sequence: TGTGCCAGCTCACACCCGGACAGCTATGGCTACACCTTC. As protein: CASSHPDSYGYTF.

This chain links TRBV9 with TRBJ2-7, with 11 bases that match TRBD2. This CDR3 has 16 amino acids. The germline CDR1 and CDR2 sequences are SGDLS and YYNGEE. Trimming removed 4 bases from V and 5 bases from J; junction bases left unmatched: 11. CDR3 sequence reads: CASSRHIAGGPNEQYF. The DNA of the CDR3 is TGTGCCAGCAGCCGTCACATAGCGGGGGGGCCGAACGAGCAGTACTTC.

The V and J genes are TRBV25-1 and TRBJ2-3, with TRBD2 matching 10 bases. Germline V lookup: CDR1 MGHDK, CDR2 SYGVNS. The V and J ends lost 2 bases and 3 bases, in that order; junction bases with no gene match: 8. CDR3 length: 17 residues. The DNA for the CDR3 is TGTGCCAGCAGTGAAGCGTTGGGAGCGGGAGGGACAGATACGCAGTATTTT. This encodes CASSEALGAGGTDTQYF.

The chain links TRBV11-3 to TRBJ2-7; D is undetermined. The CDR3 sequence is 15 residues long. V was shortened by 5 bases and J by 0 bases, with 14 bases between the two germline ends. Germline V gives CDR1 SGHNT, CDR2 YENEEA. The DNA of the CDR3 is TGTGCCAGCAGCGCATACTACGGTAGCTCCTACGAGCAGTACTTC. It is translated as CASSAYYGSSYEQYF.

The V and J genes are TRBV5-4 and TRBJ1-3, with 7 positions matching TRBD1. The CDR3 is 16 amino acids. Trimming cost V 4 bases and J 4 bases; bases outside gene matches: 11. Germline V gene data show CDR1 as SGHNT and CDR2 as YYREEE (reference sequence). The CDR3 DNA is TGTGCCAGCAGCCGGTCGACAGGGACTGGAGGAAACACCATATATTTT. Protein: CASSRSTGTGGNTIYF.

CDR3 sequence (DNA): TGTGCTAGTGGGAATTCAGGGTTGAACACTGAAGCTTTCTTT. It specifies CASGNSGLNTEAFF. The chain combines TRBV12-5 with TRBJ1-1, with a weak D call TRBD1 (5 bases). Germline-derived CDR1 and CDR2 are LGHNT and FRNRAP. The CDR3 extends over 14 amino acids. The ends were cut back, 6 bases at V and 0 bases at J, with 11 bases in the middle.

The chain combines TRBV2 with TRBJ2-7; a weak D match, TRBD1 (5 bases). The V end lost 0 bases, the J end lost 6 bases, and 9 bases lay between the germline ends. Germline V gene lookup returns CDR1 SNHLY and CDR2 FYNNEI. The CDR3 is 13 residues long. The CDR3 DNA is TGTGCCAGCAGTGAAGCGGGAAGGGGCGAGCAGTACTTC. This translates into CASSEAGRGEQYF.

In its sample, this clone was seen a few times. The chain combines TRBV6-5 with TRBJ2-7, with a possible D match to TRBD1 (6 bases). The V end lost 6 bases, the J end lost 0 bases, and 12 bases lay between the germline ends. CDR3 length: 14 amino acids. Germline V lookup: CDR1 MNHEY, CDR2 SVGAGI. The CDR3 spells CASRKYRDSYEQYF. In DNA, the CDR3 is TGTGCCAGCAGGAAGTACAGGGACTCCTACGAGCAGTACTTC.

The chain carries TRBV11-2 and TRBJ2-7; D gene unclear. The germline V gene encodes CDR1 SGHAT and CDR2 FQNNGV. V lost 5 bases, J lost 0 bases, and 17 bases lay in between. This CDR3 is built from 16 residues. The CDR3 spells CASSALGRSYSYEQYF. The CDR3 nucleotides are TGTGCCAGCAGCGCCCTGGGCAGGTCCTACTCCTACGAGCAGTACTTC.

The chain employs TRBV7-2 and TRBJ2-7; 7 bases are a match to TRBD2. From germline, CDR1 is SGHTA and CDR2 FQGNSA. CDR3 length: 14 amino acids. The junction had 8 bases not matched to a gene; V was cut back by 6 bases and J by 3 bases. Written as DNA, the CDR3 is TGTGCCAGCAGTTTCAATCAGCGGGGCTACGAGCAGTACTTC. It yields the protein CASSFNQRGYEQYF. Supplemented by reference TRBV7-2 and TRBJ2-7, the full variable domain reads GAGVSQSPSNKVTEKGKDVELRCDPISGHTALYWYRQSLGQGLEFLIYFQGNSAPDKSGLPSDRFSAERTGGSVSTLTIQRTQQEDSAVYLCASSFNQRGYEQYFGPGTRLTVT.

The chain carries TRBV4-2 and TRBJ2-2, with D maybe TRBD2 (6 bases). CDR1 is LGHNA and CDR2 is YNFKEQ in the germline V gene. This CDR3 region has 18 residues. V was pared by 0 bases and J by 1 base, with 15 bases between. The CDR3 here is CASSQDQWASENTGELFF. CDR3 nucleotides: TGTGCCAGCAGCCAAGATCAGTGGGCTAGCGAGAACACCGGGGAGCTGTTTTTT.

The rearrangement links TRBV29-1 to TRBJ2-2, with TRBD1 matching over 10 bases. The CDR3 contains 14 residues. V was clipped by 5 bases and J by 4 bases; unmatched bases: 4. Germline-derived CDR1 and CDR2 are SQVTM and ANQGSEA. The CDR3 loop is CSVRGQGLTGELFF. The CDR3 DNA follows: TGCAGCGTTCGGGGACAGGGGCTCACCGGGGAGCTGTTTTTT.

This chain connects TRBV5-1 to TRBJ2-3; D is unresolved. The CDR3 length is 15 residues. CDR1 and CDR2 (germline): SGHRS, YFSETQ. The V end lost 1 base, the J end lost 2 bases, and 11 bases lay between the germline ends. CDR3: CASSLNLVSTDTQYF. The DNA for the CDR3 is TGCGCCAGCAGCTTGAATCTAGTCTCCACAGATACGCAGTATTTT.

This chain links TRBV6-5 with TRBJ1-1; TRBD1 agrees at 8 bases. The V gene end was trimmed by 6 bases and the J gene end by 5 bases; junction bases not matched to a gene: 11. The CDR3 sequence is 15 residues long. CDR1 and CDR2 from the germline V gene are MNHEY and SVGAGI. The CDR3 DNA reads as TGTGCCAGCAGGATCCAGGGGGCTTCGTGGACTGAAGCTTTCTTT. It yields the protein CASRIQGASWTEAFF.

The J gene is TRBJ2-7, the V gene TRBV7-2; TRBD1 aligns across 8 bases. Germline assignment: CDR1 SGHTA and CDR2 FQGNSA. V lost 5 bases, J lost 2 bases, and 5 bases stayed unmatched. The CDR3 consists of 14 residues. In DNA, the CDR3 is TGTGCCAGCAGCCAAGGACAGGGAACCTACGAGCAGTACTTC. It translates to CASSQGQGTYEQYF.

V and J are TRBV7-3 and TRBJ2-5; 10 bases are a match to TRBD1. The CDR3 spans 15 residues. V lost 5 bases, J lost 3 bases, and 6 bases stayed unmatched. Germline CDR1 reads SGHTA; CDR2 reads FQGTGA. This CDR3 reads CASSRGTGEEETQYF. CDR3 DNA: TGTGCCAGCAGCCGGGGGACAGGGGAAGAAGAGACCCAGTACTTC.

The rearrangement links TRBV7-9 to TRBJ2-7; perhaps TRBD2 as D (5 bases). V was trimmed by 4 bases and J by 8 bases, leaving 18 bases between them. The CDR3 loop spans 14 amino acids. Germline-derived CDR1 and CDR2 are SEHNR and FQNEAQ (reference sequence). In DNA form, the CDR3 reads TGTGCCAGCAGCTCTCCGAGGGCGCCGTTTCAGCAGTACTTC. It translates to CASSSPRAPFQQYF.